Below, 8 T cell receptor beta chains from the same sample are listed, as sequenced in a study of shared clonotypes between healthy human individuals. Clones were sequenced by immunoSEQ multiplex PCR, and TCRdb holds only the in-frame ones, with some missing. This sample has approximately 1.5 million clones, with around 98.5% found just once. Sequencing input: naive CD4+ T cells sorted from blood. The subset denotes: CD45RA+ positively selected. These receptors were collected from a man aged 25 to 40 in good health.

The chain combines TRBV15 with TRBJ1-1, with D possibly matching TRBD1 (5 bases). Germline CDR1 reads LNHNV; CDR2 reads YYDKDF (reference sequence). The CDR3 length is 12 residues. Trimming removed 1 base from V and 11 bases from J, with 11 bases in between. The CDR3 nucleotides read TGTGCCACCAGCAGAGCAGGAGGGGACGCTTTCTTT. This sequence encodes CATSRAGGDAFF.

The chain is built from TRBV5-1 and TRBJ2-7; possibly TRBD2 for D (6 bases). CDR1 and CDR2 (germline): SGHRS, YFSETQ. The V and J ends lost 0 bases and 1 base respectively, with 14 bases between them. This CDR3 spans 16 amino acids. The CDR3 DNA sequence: TGCGCCAGCAGCTTGGTCACTAGCTCTAGTTCCTACGAGCAGTACTTC. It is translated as CASSLVTSSSSYEQYF.

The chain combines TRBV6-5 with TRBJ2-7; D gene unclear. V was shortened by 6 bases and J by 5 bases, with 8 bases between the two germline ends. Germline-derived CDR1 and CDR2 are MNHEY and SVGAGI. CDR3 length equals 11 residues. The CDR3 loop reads CASRTGDEQYF. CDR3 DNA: TGTGCCAGCAGGACGGGCGACGAGCAGTACTTC.

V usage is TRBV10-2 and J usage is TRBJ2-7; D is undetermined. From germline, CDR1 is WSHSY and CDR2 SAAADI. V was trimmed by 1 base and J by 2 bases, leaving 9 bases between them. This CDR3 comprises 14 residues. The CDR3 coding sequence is TGCGCCAGCAGTGAGTTTGAACGTACCTACGAGCAGTACTTC. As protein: CASSEFERTYEQYF.

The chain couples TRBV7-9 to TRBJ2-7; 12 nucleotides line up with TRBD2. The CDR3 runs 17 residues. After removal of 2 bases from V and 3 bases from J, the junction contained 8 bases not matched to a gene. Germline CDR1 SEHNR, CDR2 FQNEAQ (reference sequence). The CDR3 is CASSLPRLAGDYYEQYF. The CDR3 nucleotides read TGTGCCAGCAGCTTACCCCGACTAGCGGGAGATTACTACGAGCAGTACTTC.

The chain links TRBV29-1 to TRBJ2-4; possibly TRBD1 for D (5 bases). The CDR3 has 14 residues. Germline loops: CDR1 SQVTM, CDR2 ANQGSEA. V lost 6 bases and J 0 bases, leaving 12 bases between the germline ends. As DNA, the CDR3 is TGCAGCGTGGCCCAGGGCCGAGCCAAAAACATTCAGTACTTC. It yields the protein CSVAQGRAKNIQYF.

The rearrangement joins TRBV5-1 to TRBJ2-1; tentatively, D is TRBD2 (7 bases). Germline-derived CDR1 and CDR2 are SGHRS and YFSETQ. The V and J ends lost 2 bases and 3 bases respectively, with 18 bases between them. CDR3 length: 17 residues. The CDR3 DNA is TGCGCCAGCAGCTTCACAGGGACGGGGGGCTTCTACAATGAGCAGTTCTTC. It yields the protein CASSFTGTGGFYNEQFF. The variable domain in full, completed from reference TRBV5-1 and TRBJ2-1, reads KAGVTQTPRYLIKTRGQQVTLSCSPISGHRSVSWYQQTPGQGLQFLFEYFSETQRNKGNFPGRFSGRQFSNSRSEMNVSTLELGDSALYLCASSFTGTGGFYNEQFFGPGTRLTVL.

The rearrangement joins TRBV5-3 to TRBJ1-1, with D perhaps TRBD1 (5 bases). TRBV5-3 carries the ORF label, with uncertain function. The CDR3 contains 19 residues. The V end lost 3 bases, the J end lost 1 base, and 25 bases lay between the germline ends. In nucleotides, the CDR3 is TGTGCCAGAAGCTGGCGGGTCTCACCGCCCGGGACCGAGAACACTGAAGCTTTCTTT. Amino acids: CARSWRVSPPGTENTEAFF.